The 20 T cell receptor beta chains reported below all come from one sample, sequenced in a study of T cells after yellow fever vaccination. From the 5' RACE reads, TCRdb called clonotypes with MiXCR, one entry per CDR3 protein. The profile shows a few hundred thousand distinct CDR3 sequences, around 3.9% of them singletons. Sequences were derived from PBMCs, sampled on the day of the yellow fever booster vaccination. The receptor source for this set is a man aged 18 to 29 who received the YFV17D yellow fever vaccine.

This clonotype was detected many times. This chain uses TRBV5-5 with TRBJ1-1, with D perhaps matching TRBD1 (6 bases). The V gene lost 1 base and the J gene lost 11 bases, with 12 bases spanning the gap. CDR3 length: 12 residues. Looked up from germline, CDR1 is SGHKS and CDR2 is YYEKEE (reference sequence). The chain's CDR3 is CASSLQGLGAFF. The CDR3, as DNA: TGTGCCAGCAGCTTGCAGGGGCTGGGGGCTTTCTTT.

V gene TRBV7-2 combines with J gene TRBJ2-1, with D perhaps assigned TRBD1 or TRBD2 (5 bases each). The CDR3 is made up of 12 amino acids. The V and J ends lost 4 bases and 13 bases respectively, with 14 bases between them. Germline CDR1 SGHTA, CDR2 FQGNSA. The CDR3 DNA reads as TGTGCCAGCAGCTATGGGGGATTTACCCAGTTCTTC. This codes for CASSYGGFTQFF.

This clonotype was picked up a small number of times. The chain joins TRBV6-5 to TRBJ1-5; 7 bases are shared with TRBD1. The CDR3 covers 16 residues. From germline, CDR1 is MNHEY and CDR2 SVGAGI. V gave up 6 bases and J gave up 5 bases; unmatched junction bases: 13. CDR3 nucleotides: TGTGCCAGCAGCCCCCCTCCGGGCAGGGGGGATCAGCCCCAGCATTTT. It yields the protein CASSPPPGRGDQPQHF.

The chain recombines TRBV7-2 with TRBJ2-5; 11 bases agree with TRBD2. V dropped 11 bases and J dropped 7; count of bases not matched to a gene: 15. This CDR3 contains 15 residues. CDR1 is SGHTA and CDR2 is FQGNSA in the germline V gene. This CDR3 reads CAGLAGGLFFGTQYF. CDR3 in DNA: TGTGCCGGGTTAGCGGGGGGGCTTTTTTTCGGGACCCAGTACTTC.

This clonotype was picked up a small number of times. The CDR3 region has the DNA TGCGCCAGCAGCTTACTAGACAGTGTATATGGCTACACCTTC. This translates into CASSLLDSVYGYTF. The chain links TRBV5-1 to TRBJ1-2; possible D gene TRBD1, 5 bases. The CDR3 runs to 14 residues. V was shortened by 2 bases and J by 5 bases, with 13 bases between the two germline ends. Germline assignment: CDR1 SGHRS and CDR2 YFSETQ.

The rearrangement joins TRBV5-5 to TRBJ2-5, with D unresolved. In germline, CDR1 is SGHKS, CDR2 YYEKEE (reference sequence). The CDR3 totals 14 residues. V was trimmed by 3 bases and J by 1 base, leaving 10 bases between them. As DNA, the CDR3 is TGTGCCAGCAGCTGGGGTAAACTCCAAGAGACCCAGTACTTC. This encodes CASSWGKLQETQYF.

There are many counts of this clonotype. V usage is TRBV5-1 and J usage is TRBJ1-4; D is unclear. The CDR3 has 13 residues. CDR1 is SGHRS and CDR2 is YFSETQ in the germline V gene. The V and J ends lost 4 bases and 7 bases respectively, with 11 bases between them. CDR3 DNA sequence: TGCGCCAGCAGCGCGGAGGTCGGTGAAAAACTGTTTTTT. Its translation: CASSAEVGEKLFF. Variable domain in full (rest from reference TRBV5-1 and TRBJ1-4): KAGVTQTPRYLIKTRGQQVTLSCSPISGHRSVSWYQQTPGQGLQFLFEYFSETQRNKGNFPGRFSGRQFSNSRSEMNVSTLELGDSALYLCASSAEVGEKLFFGSGTQLSVL.

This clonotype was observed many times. Written as DNA, the CDR3 is TGTGCCAGCAGACGAGGGACCTACAATGAGCAGTTCTTC. This encodes CASRRGTYNEQFF. The chain joins TRBV12-3 or TRBV12-4 to TRBJ2-1; maybe TRBD2 (5 bases). CDR3 length: 13 residues. V was pared by 6 bases and J by 2 bases, with 8 bases between.

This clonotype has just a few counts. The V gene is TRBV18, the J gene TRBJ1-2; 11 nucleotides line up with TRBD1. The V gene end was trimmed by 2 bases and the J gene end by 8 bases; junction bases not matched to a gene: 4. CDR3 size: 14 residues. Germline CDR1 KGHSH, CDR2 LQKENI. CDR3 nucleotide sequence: TGTGCCAGCTCACCAACGGACAGGGGGCGAGGCTACACCTTC. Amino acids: CASSPTDRGRGYTF. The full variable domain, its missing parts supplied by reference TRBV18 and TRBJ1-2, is NAGVMQNPRHLVRRRGQEARLRCSPMKGHSHVYWYRQLPEEGLKFMVYLQKENIIDESGMPKERFSAEFPKEGPSILRIQQVVRGDSAAYFCASSPTDRGRGYTFGSGTRLTVV.

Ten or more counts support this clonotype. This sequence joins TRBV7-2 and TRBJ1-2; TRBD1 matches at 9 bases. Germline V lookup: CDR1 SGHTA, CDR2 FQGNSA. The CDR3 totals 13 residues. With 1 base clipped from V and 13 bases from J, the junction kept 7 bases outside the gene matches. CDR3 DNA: TGTGCCAGCAGCTTAGGGGCGGGGACAGGGTGCACCTTC. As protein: CASSLGAGTGCTF.

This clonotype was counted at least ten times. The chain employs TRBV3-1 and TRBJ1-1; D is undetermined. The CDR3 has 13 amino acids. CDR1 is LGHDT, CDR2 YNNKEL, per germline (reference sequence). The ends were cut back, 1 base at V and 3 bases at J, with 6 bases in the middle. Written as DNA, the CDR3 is TGTGCCAGCAGCCAAGTCCCAGACACTGAAGCTTTCTTT. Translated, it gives CASSQVPDTEAFF.

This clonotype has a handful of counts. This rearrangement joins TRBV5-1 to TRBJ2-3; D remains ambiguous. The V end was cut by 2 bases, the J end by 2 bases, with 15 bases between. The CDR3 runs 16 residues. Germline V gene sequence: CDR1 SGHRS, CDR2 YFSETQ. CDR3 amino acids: CASSLGPISITDTQYF. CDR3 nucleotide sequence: TGCGCCAGCAGCTTAGGCCCCATAAGCATCACAGATACGCAGTATTTT. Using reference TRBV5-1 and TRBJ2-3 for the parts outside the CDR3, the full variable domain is KAGVTQTPRYLIKTRGQQVTLSCSPISGHRSVSWYQQTPGQGLQFLFEYFSETQRNKGNFPGRFSGRQFSNSRSEMNVSTLELGDSALYLCASSLGPISITDTQYFGPGTRLTVL.

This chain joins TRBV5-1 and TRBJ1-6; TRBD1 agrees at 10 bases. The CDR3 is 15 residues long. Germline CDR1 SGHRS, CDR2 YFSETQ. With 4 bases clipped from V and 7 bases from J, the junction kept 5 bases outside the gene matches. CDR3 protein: CASSLGGQGNSPLHF. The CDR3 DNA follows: TGCGCCAGCAGCCTGGGGGGACAGGGGAATTCACCCCTCCACTTT.

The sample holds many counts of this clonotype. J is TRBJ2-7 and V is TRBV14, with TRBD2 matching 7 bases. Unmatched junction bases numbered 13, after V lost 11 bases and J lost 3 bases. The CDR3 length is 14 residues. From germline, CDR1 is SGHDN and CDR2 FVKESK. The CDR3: CASSATSEFYEQYF. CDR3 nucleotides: TGTGCCTCCAGTGCAACTAGCGAGTTCTACGAGCAGTACTTC.

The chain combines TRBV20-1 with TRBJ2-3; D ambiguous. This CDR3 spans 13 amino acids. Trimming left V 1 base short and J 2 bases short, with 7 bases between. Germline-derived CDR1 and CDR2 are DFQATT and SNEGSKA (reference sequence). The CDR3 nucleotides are TGCAGTGCTAGAGTAGTAGTCACAGATACGCAGTATTTT. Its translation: CSARVVVTDTQYF.

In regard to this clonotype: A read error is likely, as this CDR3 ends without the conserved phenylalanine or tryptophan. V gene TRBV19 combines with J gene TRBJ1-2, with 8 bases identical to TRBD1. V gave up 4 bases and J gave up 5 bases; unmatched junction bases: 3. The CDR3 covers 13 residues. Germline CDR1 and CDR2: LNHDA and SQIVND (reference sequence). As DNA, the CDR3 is TGTGCCAGTAGTAGAGGACAGGGTTATGGCTACACCTCC. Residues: CASSRGQGYGYTS.

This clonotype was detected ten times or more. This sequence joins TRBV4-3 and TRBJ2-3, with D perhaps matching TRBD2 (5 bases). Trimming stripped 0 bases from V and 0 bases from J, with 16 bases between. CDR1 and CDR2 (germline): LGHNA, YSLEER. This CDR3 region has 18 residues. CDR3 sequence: CASSQERAVHPSTDTQYF. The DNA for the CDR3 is TGCGCCAGCAGCCAAGAGCGGGCTGTGCACCCAAGCACAGATACGCAGTATTTT.

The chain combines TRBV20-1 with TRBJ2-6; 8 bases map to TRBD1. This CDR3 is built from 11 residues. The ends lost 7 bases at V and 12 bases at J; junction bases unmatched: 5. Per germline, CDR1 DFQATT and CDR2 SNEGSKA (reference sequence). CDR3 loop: CSVPGGGVLTF. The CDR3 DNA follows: TGCAGTGTCCCAGGGGGCGGCGTCCTGACTTTC.

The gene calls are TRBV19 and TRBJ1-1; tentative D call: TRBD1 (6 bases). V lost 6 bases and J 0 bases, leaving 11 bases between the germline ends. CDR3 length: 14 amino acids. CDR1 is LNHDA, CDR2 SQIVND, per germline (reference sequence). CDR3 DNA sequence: TGTGCCAGTAGAACAGGGCGGTTGAACACTGAAGCTTTCTTT. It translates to CASRTGRLNTEAFF.

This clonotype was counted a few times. CDR3 protein: CASSYEGGSNQPQHF. CDR3 coding DNA: TGTGCCAGCAGTTACGAGGGGGGAAGCAATCAGCCCCAGCATTTT. V usage is TRBV6-5 and J usage is TRBJ1-5; weak D call: TRBD1 (6 bases). Deletions cut 2 bases from V and 1 base from J, with 9 bases between. CDR3 length: 15 residues. Germline-derived CDR1 and CDR2 are MNHEY and SVGAGI.